These 23 T cell receptor beta chains were all obtained from the same sample, sequenced in a study of spatial heterogeneity in lung cancer. Time point in this sample: sample taken at primary tumor resection. Unsorted whole RNA from tumor, nontumor lung or frozen PBMC underwent sequencing. Each CDR3 protein is one row after TCRdb ran MiXCR on the 5' RACE reads. The table has approximately 81,000 distinct CDR3 sequences, over 9.5% seen once. Sample: PBMCs, taken at surgery. The receptors were gathered from a male donor with early-stage non-small cell lung cancer.

Concerning this clonotype itself: The junction and the germline gene differ at one end; a read error may be behind it. The chain is built from TRBV5-1 and TRBJ1-2; D may be TRBD1 (6 bases). The CDR3 sequence is 14 residues long. Per the germline V gene, CDR1 is SGHRS and CDR2 is YFSETQ. CDR3 sequence (DNA): TGCGACAGCAGCTTGGGTATACAGGGCCATGGCTACACCTTC. Residues: CDSSLGIQGHGYTF.

The V and J genes are TRBV5-4 and TRBJ2-1; D not resolved. The CDR3 is made up of 10 amino acids. Germline CDR1 is SGHNT and CDR2 is YYREEE (reference sequence). Trimming cost V 7 bases and J 5 bases, with 4 bases left between them. Here the CDR3 DNA reads TGTGCCAGCGGGAACAATGAGCAGTTCTTC. This codes for CASGNNEQFF.

This clonotype showed up just a few times. This chain joins TRBV6-5 and TRBJ1-2; tentative D call: TRBD1 (6 bases). The CDR3 loop spans 15 amino acids. Trimming pared 6 bases from V and 3 bases from J, leaving 17 bases between. Germline V gene data show CDR1 as MNHEY and CDR2 as SVGAGI. The CDR3 DNA reads as TGTGCCAGCAGCCCACAGGGCCAGGGAGACTATGGCTACACCTTC. Translation gives CASSPQGQGDYGYTF.

This clonotype was counted between two and nine times. CDR3 bases: TGTGCCAGCAGCCTCGCCGGGACCGGCTCTCGCCGGGGCTACACCTTC. Its protein product is CASSLAGTGSRRGYTF. The chain recombines TRBV7-2 with TRBJ1-2; D is perhaps TRBD1 (5 bases). CDR1 SGHTA and CDR2 FQGNSA come from the germline V gene. The CDR3 has 16 residues. V lost 5 bases and J 8 bases, leaving 24 bases between the germline ends.

This chain uses TRBV15 with TRBJ2-5; D perhaps matches TRBD2 (5 bases). V was cut by 3 bases and J by 10 bases, with 12 bases left in between. The germline V gene encodes CDR1 LNHNV and CDR2 YYDKDF (reference sequence). The CDR3 spans 12 residues. CDR3 DNA sequence: TGTGCCACCAGCAGCTCTCCTGGAGGCCAGTACTTC. It encodes CATSSSPGGQYF.

The sample holds a few counts of this clonotype. The V and J genes are TRBV12-3 or TRBV12-4 and TRBJ2-7; D gene uncertain. This CDR3 is 13 amino acids long. The V end was cut by 4 bases, the J end by 2 bases, with 9 bases between. The CDR3 nucleotides read TGTGCCAGCAGTTCGACCGGGCCCTACGAGCAGTACTTC. This gives the protein CASSSTGPYEQYF.

The chain uses TRBV9 and TRBJ2-1, with a possible D match to TRBD1 (6 bases). Germline values: CDR1 SGDLS, CDR2 YYNGEE. Trimming left V 1 base short and J 6 bases short, with 11 bases between. CDR3 length equals 14 residues. CDR3 region: CASSVTGSVNEQFF. The CDR3 region has the DNA TGTGCCAGCAGCGTAACAGGGTCAGTCAATGAGCAGTTCTTC.

In its sample, this clonotype was seen a few times. V gene TRBV6-5 combines with J gene TRBJ2-5, with TRBD2 matching 12 bases. Germline V gene lookup returns CDR1 MNHEY and CDR2 SVGAGI. V lost 6 bases to trimming and J lost 4 bases; unmatched junction nucleotides: 0. This CDR3 has 13 amino acids. The CDR3 DNA reads TGTGCCAGCAGGACTAGCGGGAGAGAGACCCAGTACTTC. This sequence encodes CASRTSGRETQYF.

This sequence joins TRBV20-1 and TRBJ1-3, with D possibly being TRBD1 (5 bases). The CDR3 has 12 amino acids. CDR1 is DFQATT, CDR2 SNEGSKA, per germline (reference sequence). V was cut by 6 bases and J by 4 bases, with 10 bases left in between. CDR3 bases: TGCAGTGCGTCGGGGCTCGGAAACACCATATATTTT. It yields the protein CSASGLGNTIYF.

This clonotype has only one observation. The genes are TRBV12-3 or TRBV12-4 and TRBJ2-3, with 9 positions matching TRBD2. The CDR3 is 17 residues long. J gave up 0 bases and V 6 bases, and 10 bases lay outside the gene matches. DNA for the CDR3: TGTGCCAGCAGCAACCCCTTTCTAGCGGGGAGCACAGATACGCAGTATTTT. It translates to CASSNPFLAGSTDTQYF.

The chain couples TRBV5-1 to TRBJ1-3; D call uncertain. With 0 bases removed from V and 2 bases from J, the gap between germline ends came to 6 bases. In germline, CDR1 is SGHRS, CDR2 YFSETQ. CDR3 length: 14 residues. CDR3 in amino acids: CASSLEGTGNTIYF. In nucleotides, the CDR3 is TGCGCCAGCAGCTTGGAGGGAACTGGAAACACCATATATTTT.

This clonotype was counted ten times or more. The rearrangement uses TRBV7-8 and TRBJ2-5; 10 bases map to TRBD1. Germline CDR1 SGHVS, CDR2 FQNEAQ. This CDR3 spans 15 amino acids. The J segment lost 4 bases and the V segment lost 3 bases, leaving 5 bases of the junction unmatched. The CDR3 DNA reads as TGTGCCAGCAGCTTCAAGGGACAGGGGCGAGAGACCCAGTACTTC. Amino acids: CASSFKGQGRETQYF.

The rearrangement links TRBV7-2 to TRBJ2-7, with D hard to call. CDR1 is SGHTA and CDR2 is FQGNSA in the germline V gene. Trimming took 5 bases from V and 2 from J, leaving 10 bases between them. The CDR3 extends over 13 amino acids. The CDR3 DNA is TGTGCCAGCAGCCCATATAATACCTACGAGCAGTACTTC. Its translation: CASSPYNTYEQYF. Drawing the rest from reference TRBV7-2 and TRBJ2-7, the complete variable domain is GAGVSQSPSNKVTEKGKDVELRCDPISGHTALYWYRQSLGQGLEFLIYFQGNSAPDKSGLPSDRFSAERTGGSVSTLTIQRTQQEDSAVYLCASSPYNTYEQYFGPGTRLTVT.

The rearrangement links TRBV3-1 to TRBJ2-7; D is unresolved. V was shortened by 0 bases and J by 4 bases, with 13 bases between the two germline ends. Germline V gene sequence: CDR1 LGHDT, CDR2 YNNKEL (reference sequence). The CDR3 length is 15 residues. CDR3 protein: CASSQDPAGHYEQYF. CDR3 in DNA: TGTGCCAGCAGCCAAGATCCGGCAGGTCATTACGAGCAGTACTTC.

This clonotype was picked up many times. The chain carries TRBV11-2 and TRBJ2-1; D may be TRBD1 (7 bases). The V gene's germline CDR1 is SGHAT and CDR2 FQNNGV. Trimming shortened V by 4 bases and J by 13 bases, and 14 bases separated the two germline ends. This CDR3 comprises 12 residues. The CDR3 bases are TGTGCCAGCAGCTCCAGGGGGGATGCCCAGTTCTTC. It yields the protein CASSSRGDAQFF. The full variable domain, rest sourced from reference TRBV11-2 and TRBJ2-1, is EAGVAQSPRYKIIEKRQSVAFWCNPISGHATLYWYQQILGQGPKLLIQFQNNGVVDDSQLPKDRFSAERLKGVDSTLKIQPAKLEDSAVYLCASSSRGDAQFFGPGTRLTVL.

The chain links TRBV6-1 to TRBJ2-7; TRBD2 matches at 7 bases. Germline trimming cut 11 bases from V and 6 bases from J; bases unmatched to any gene: 16. CDR1 and CDR2 from the germline V gene are MNHNS and SASEGT. The CDR3 has 14 amino acids. Here the CDR3 reads CALRLTRGTGEQYF. The CDR3 region has the DNA TGTGCCCTGCGCCTCACGCGGGGGACTGGCGAGCAGTACTTC.

This clonotype was counted many times. The chain combines TRBV24-1 with TRBJ2-3, with D maybe TRBD2 (5 bases). Germline CDR1 is KGHDR and CDR2 is SFDVKD. The CDR3 contains 14 residues. Trimming took 0 bases from V and 5 from J, leaving 8 bases between them. The CDR3 protein is CATSDLGLEDTQYF. In nucleotides, the CDR3 is TGTGCCACCAGTGATTTGGGACTTGAAGATACGCAGTATTTT.

J is TRBJ1-2 and V is TRBV6-5; 9 nucleotides agree with TRBD1. V was clipped by 7 bases and J by 7 bases; unmatched bases: 10. There are 14 residues in the CDR3. Germline loops: CDR1 MNHEY, CDR2 SVGAGI. The CDR3 loop is CASNPLGQGSGYTF. CDR3 sequence (DNA): TGTGCCAGCAACCCCCTGGGACAGGGAAGTGGCTACACCTTC.

This clonotype occurred many times. The chain employs TRBV29-1 and TRBJ1-5, with D maybe TRBD1 (5 bases). CDR1 is SQVTM, CDR2 ANQGSEA, per germline. There are 12 residues in the CDR3. Trimming cost V 4 bases and J 7 bases, with 11 bases left between them. The CDR3 sequence: CSVGGAGQPQHF. CDR3 nucleotides: TGCAGCGTTGGCGGGGCGGGACAGCCCCAGCATTTT.

The chain has TRBV7-2 and TRBJ1-2; D ambiguous. This CDR3 comprises 11 residues. Trimming pared 4 bases from V and 3 bases from J, leaving 3 bases between. Germline CDR1 reads SGHTA; CDR2 reads FQGNSA. DNA of the CDR3: TGTGCCAGCAGCTCTGACTATGGCTACACCTTC. Amino acid sequence: CASSSDYGYTF.

This clonotype was seen a few times. The chain recombines TRBV7-3 with TRBJ2-7, with 10 bases identical to TRBD1. The germline V gene has CDR1 SGHTA and CDR2 FQGTGA. With V trimmed by 5 bases and J by 5 bases, 9 bases remained unmatched. This CDR3 is 15 amino acids long. The CDR3 spells CASSPTGGNKDEQYF. The DNA for the CDR3 is TGTGCCAGCAGCCCGACAGGGGGCAATAAGGACGAGCAGTACTTC.

The chain is built from TRBV5-1 and TRBJ2-5; the D is unclear. The CDR3 is made up of 15 amino acids. V was shortened by 0 bases and J by 4 bases, with 13 bases between the two germline ends. Germline lookup yields CDR1 SGHRS and CDR2 YFSETQ. CDR3 bases: TGCGCCAGCAGCTTGGACTGGTCCACGGGAGAGACCCAGTACTTC. Its protein product is CASSLDWSTGETQYF.

The CDR3 nucleotides are TGTGCCAGCAGTCGTCTAGCGGGGCCCCCCCAAGAGACCCAGTACTTC. The encoded protein is CASSRLAGPPQETQYF. This rearrangement joins TRBV6-2 or TRBV6-3 to TRBJ2-5; TRBD2 matches at 9 bases. This CDR3 is built from 16 residues. V dropped 5 bases and J dropped 1; count of bases not matched to a gene: 8. The germline gives CDR1 MNHEY, CDR2 SVGEGT.